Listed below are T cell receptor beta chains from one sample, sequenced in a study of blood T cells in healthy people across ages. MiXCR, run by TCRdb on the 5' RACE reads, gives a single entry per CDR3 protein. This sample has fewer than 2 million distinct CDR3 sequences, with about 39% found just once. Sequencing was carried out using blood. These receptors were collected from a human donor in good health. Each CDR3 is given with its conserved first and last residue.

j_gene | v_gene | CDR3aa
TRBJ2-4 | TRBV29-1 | CSVELRTPNIQYF
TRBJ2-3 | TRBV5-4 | CASSIPTGGESDTQYF
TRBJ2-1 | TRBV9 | CASSERPPGGAAGEQFF
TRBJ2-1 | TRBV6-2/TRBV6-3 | CASSYYLTGREGYNEQFF
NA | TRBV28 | CASSLYRSVYEQYF
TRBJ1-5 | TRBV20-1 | CSASRLGRAHNQPQHF
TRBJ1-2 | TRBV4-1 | CASSQDWGRQGGGYTF
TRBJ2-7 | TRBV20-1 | CSAMASAGGSHEQYF
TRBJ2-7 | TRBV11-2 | CASSEQGFEQYF
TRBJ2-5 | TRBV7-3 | CASSLTAGQQETQYF
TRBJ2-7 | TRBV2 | CASSFLTGEQYF
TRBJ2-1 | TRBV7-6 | CANSRHGGRSYNEQFF
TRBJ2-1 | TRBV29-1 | CSVVGRDRYNEQFF
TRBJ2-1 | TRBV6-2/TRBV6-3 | CASRPPRDKSSYNEQFF
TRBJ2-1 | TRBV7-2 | CASSISRGGIYSEQFF
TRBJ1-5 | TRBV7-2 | CASSLAWGGLQPQHF
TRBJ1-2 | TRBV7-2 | CTSSTRTGGGYTF
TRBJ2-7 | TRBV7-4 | CASSPAWEQYF
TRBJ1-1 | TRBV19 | CASTDFSGGRIEAFF
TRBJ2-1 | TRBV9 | CASSVGNYEQFF
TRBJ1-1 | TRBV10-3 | CAISESKNTEAFF
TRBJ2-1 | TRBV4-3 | CASSPGPGVNEQFF
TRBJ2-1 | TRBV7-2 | CASSLLPGYNEQFF
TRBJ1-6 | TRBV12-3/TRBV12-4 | CASSGSGGRVPLHF
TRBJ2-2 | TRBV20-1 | CSARQAEGTGELFF
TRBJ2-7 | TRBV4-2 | CASSEPGHLSYF
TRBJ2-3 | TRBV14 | CASSPGRSRADTQYF
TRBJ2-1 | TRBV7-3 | CASSPKAPSSYNEQFF
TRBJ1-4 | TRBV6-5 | CASSFGVNEKLFF
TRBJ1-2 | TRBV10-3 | CAISDQEGANYGYTF
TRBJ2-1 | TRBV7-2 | CASSFAGEYNEQFF
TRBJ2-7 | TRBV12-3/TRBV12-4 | CASSPGTSLTYEQYF
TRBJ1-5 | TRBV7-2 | CASSRRSGQVGQPQHF
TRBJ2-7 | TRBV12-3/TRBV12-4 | CASSFGGLPTYEQYF
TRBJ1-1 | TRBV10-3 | CAISGLQGGLEAFF
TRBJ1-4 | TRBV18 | CASSPLRATNEKLFF
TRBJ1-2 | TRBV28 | CASSFNRIYGYTF
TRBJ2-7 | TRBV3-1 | CASGPKTSGDEQYF
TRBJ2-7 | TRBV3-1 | CASSLGTSSYERYF
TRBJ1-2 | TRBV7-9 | CASSSPLGQAGGYTF
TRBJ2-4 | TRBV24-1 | CATRLRNIQYF
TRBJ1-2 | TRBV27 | CASSFGPTDGYTF
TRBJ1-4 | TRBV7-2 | CASSSETGGRPYGELFF
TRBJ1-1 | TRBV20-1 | CSALRDMNTEAFF
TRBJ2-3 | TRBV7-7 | CTSSRILRDTQYF
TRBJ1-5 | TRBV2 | CASNAGAYSNQPQHF
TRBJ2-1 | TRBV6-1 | CASSEMGNGQFF
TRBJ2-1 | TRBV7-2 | CASSWDQESSYNEQFF
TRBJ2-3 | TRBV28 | CASTNGITQYF
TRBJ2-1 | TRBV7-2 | CASSTVGGGYNEQFF
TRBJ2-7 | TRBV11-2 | CASSLERDAYSYYEQYF
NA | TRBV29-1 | CSVGNPEAEQYF
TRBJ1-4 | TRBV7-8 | CASSLEGGRKLFF
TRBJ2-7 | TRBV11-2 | CASSPGGGSLYEQYF
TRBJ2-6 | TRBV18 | CASSPGARGANVLTF